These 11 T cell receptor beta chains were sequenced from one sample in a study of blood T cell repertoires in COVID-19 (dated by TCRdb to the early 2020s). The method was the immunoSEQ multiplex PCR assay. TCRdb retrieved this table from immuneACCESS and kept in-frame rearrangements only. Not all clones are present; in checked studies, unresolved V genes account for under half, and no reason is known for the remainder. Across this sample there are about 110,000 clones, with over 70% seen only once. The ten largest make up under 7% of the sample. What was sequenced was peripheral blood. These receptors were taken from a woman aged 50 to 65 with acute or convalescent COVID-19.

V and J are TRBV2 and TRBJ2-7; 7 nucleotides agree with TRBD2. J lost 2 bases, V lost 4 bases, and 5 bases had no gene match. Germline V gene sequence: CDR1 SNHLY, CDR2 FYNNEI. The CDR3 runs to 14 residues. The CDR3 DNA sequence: TGTGCCAGCAGTGCCGGGACTAACCCCTACGAGCAGTACTTC. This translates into CASSAGTNPYEQYF.

The CDR3 sequence: CASRRTTSTGELFF. For the CDR3, the DNA is TGTGCCAGCAGACGGACTACCTCCACCGGGGAGCTGTTTTTT. The chain links TRBV2 to TRBJ2-2; D is possibly TRBD2 (6 bases). CDR1 and CDR2 (germline): SNHLY, FYNNEI. This CDR3 has 14 residues. V was shortened by 6 bases and J by 4 bases, with 12 bases between the two germline ends. Based on the CDR3 plus reference TRBV2 and TRBJ2-2, the full variable domain is EPEVTQTPSHQVTQMGQEVILRCVPISNHLYFYWYRQILGQKVEFLVSFYNNEISEKSEIFDDQFSVERPDGSNFTLKIRSTKLEDSAMYFCASRRTTSTGELFFGEGSRLTVL.

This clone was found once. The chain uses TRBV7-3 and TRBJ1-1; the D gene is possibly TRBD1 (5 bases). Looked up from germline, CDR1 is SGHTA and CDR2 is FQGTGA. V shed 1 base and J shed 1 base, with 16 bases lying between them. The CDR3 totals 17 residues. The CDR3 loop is CASSLKGGEAGNTEAFF. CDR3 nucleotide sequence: TGTGCCAGCAGCTTAAAAGGAGGGGAAGCAGGGAACACTGAAGCTTTCTTT.

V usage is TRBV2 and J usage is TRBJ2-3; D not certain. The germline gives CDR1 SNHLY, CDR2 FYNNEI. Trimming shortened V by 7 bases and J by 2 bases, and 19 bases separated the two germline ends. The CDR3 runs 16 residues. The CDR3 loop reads CASTRYGSDATDTQYF. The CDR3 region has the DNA TGTGCCAGCACCCGATACGGGTCAGACGCCACAGATACGCAGTATTTT.

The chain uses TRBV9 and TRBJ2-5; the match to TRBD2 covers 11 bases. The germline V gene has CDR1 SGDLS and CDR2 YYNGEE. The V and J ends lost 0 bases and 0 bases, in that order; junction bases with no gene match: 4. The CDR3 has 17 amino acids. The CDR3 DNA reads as TGTGCCAGCAGCGTAGGGGCTAGCGGGGGGCACCAAGAGACCCAGTACTTC. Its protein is CASSVGASGGHQETQYF.

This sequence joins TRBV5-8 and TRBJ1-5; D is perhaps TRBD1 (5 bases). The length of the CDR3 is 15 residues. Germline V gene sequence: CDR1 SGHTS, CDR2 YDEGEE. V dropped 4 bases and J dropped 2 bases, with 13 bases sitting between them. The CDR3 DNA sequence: TGTGCCAGCAGCCGCCGGGGGGTACGCAATCAGCCCCAGCATTTT. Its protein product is CASSRRGVRNQPQHF.

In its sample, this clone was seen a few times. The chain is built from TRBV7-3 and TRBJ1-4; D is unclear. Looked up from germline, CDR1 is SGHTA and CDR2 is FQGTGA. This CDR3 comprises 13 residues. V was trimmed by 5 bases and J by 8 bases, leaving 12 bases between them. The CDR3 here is CASSLEGGEKLFF. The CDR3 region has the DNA TGTGCCAGCAGCCTGGAAGGAGGGGAAAAACTGTTTTTT.

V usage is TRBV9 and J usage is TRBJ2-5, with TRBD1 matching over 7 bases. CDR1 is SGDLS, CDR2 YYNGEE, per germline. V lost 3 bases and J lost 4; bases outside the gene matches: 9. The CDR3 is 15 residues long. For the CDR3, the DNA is TGTGCCAGCAGCGGGACAGGAAGGGAAGTAGAGACCCAGTACTTC. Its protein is CASSGTGREVETQYF.

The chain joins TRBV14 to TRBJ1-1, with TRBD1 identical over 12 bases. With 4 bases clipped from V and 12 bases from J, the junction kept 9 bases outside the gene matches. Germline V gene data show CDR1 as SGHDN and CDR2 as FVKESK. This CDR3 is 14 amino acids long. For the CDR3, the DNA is TGTGCCAGCAGCCCGATGGGGACAGGGGGCAACCCTTTCTTT. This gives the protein CASSPMGTGGNPFF.

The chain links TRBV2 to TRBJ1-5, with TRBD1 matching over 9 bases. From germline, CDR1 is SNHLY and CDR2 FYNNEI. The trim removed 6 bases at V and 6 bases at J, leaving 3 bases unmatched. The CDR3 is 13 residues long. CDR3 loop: CASRGTGSQPQHF. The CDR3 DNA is TGTGCCAGCAGGGGGACAGGGAGTCAGCCCCAGCATTTT. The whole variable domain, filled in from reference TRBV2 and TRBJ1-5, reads EPEVTQTPSHQVTQMGQEVILRCVPISNHLYFYWYRQILGQKVEFLVSFYNNEISEKSEIFDDQFSVERPDGSNFTLKIRSTKLEDSAMYFCASRGTGSQPQHFGDGTRLSIL.

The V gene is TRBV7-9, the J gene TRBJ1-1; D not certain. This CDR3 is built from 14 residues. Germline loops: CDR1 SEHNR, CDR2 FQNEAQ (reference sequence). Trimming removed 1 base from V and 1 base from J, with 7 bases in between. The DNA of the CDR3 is TGTGCCAGCAGCTTAGACACGGGGAACACTGAAGCTTTCTTT. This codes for CASSLDTGNTEAFF.